Listed here are 23 T cell receptor beta chains from one sample, sequenced in a study of T cells in Graves' hyperthyroidism and ophthalmopathy. TCR beta CDR3 sequences were amplified from RNA transcripts. HTBI primers were used for first-round RT-PCR of the TCR CDR3. Each CDR3 protein gets one entry after TCRdb re-called the multiplex PCR reads with MiXCR. The data hold a few hundred thousand distinct CDR3 sequences, with under 25% observed a single time. Sequences were obtained from blood. These receptors all come from a young man with Graves' hyperthyroidism.

The sample holds many counts of this clonotype. The chain carries TRBV6-5 and TRBJ1-2; D is unclear. With 3 bases removed from V and 0 bases from J, the gap between germline ends came to 5 bases. The CDR3 runs 13 residues. CDR1 is MNHEY and CDR2 is SVGAGI in the germline V gene. CDR3: CASSYGANYGYTF. The CDR3 nucleotides read TGTGCCAGCAGTTATGGGGCTAACTATGGCTACACCTTC.

This clonotype was counted a few times. The CDR3, as DNA: TGTGCCACCAGCAGAGATCTGGTAGGCTTTGGCGAGACCCAGTACTTC. This encodes CATSRDLVGFGETQYF. The genes are TRBV15 and TRBJ2-5; no clear D gene. V dropped 0 bases and J dropped 5 bases, with 16 bases sitting between them. Germline-derived CDR1 and CDR2 are LNHNV and YYDKDF (reference sequence). This CDR3 has 16 residues.

This clonotype was seen repeatedly, ten times or more. The rearrangement links TRBV9 to TRBJ2-7; tentatively, D is TRBD2 (6 bases). The V end lost 3 bases, the J end lost 3 bases, and 13 bases lay between the germline ends. CDR3 size: 14 residues. The germline V gene encodes CDR1 SGDLS and CDR2 YYNGEE. This chain's CDR3 is CASSEGHGSYEQYF. CDR3 in DNA: TGTGCCAGCAGCGAAGGACACGGGAGCTACGAGCAGTACTTC.

This clonotype was seen ten or more times. The V and J genes are TRBV20-1 and TRBJ1-1; D gene ambiguous. This CDR3 has 12 residues. V shed 6 bases and J shed 5 bases, with 13 bases lying between them. Germline V lookup: CDR1 DFQATT, CDR2 SNEGSKA (reference sequence). CDR3 region: CSAEREETEAFF. The CDR3, as DNA: TGCAGTGCCGAAAGGGAGGAGACTGAAGCTTTCTTT.

This clonotype was seen ten or more times. This chain links TRBV12-3 or TRBV12-4 with TRBJ1-1; D is perhaps TRBD1 (5 bases). Trimming removed 6 bases from V and 10 bases from J, with 18 bases in between. The CDR3 runs to 13 residues. The CDR3 DNA reads TGTGCCAGCAGCCTAAGTCAGGGTTCGGGAGCTTTCTTT. Its protein is CASSLSQGSGAFF.

The rearrangement joins TRBV30 to TRBJ2-5; 7 bases align to TRBD1. Germline V gene data show CDR1 as GTSNPN and CDR2 as SVGIG (reference sequence). This CDR3 region has 13 residues. Germline trimming cut 2 bases from V and 3 bases from J; bases unmatched to any gene: 3. CDR3 sequence: CAWSQTGKETQYF. Here the CDR3 DNA reads TGTGCCTGGAGTCAGACAGGGAAAGAGACCCAGTACTTC.

This clonotype was detected many times. This chain uses TRBV7-2 with TRBJ2-7; a possible D gene is TRBD1 (8 bases). Trimming removed 2 bases at V and 4 bases at J, with 15 bases between. The CDR3 is 15 amino acids. The germline CDR1 and CDR2 sequences are SGHTA and FQGNSA. The DNA for the CDR3 is TGTGCCAGCAGCTTAACGACACAGGGGGGGTACGAGCAGTACTTC. It specifies CASSLTTQGGYEQYF.

This clonotype was found many times. The chain uses TRBV12-3 or TRBV12-4 and TRBJ1-2; 9 bases are shared with TRBD1. This CDR3 is built from 14 residues. After removal of 4 bases from V and 4 bases from J, the junction contained 4 bases not matched to a gene. The CDR3 here is CASSSGGQGYGYTF. The CDR3 region has the DNA TGTGCCAGCAGTTCCGGGGGACAGGGCTATGGCTACACCTTC.

The chain has TRBV6-5 and TRBJ2-5; 12 positions match TRBD2. Germline CDR1 reads MNHEY; CDR2 reads SVGAGI. Trimming took 2 bases from V and 5 from J; bases not matched to a gene: 6. The CDR3 loop spans 16 amino acids. The CDR3 DNA sequence: TGTGCCAGCAGTTACGCCCTAGCGGGGGGGCTGGAGACCCAGTACTTC. Its translation is CASSYALAGGLETQYF.

This clonotype was seen ten or more times. The chain employs TRBV28 and TRBJ1-2; the D gene is possibly TRBD1 (5 bases). This CDR3 has 12 amino acids. CDR1 and CDR2 from the germline V gene are MDHEN and SYDVKM. V lost 8 bases to trimming and J lost 6 bases, with 13 bases between them. CDR3 DNA sequence: TGTGCCAGCGGCGGGCAGGGTGATGGCTACACCTTC. It encodes CASGGQGDGYTF.

This clonotype was picked up many times. This chain joins TRBV24-1 and TRBJ2-2; 11 bases line up with TRBD1. The CDR3 extends over 19 amino acids. V lost 2 bases to trimming and J lost 4 bases; unmatched junction nucleotides: 11. The V gene's germline CDR1 is KGHDR and CDR2 SFDVKD. This CDR3 reads CATSDSGIGTGGFTGELFF. CDR3 DNA: TGTGCCACCAGTGATTCCGGAATCGGGACAGGGGGATTCACCGGGGAGCTGTTTTTT.

This clonotype was observed many times. The V and J genes are TRBV6-1 and TRBJ1-1, with a possible D match to TRBD1 (6 bases). The germline CDR1 and CDR2 sequences are MNHNS and SASEGT. Trimming left V 6 bases short and J 5 bases short, with 19 bases between. The CDR3 runs 15 residues. The CDR3 nucleotides read TGTGCCAGCAGGACCTCTTGGGGGGCTGGAACTGAAGCTTTCTTT. This codes for CASRTSWGAGTEAFF.

In its sample, this clonotype was seen many times. The CDR3 loop is CASSPTGVFGYTF. The CDR3 nucleotides read TGTGCCAGCAGTCCGACAGGGGTCTTTGGCTACACCTTC. The chain has TRBV12-3 or TRBV12-4 and TRBJ1-2; TRBD1 aligns across 8 bases. The CDR3 consists of 13 residues. The V and J ends lost 5 bases and 7 bases, in that order; junction bases with no gene match: 6.

This clonotype has at least ten counts. CDR3 DNA: TGTGCCAGCAGTTACGGTCAGGGACGCAATCAGCCCCAGCATTTT. Protein product: CASSYGQGRNQPQHF. The chain links TRBV6-2 or TRBV6-3 to TRBJ1-5; TRBD1 is a possible D gene (5 bases). The CDR3 totals 15 residues. Germline lookup yields CDR1 MNHEY and CDR2 SVGEGT. V lost 2 bases and J lost 2, with 10 bases in between.

The V call is TRBV12-3 or TRBV12-4, the J call TRBJ1-1; the D gene is possibly TRBD1 (6 bases). Trimming removed 6 bases at V and 1 base at J, with 12 bases between. The length of the CDR3 is 14 residues. The CDR3 protein is CASRLGHENTEAFF. The CDR3 nucleotides are TGTGCCAGCAGATTGGGACACGAGAACACTGAAGCTTTCTTT.

This clonotype was recorded many times. The CDR3 nucleotides read TGTGCCAGCAATACTTTAGGGACCACTGAAGCTTTCTTT. It codes for CASNTLGTTEAFF. The chain carries TRBV2 and TRBJ1-1; TRBD1 is a possible D gene (5 bases). Germline CDR1 SNHLY, CDR2 FYNNEI. V was cut by 7 bases and J by 4 bases, with 13 bases left in between. The CDR3 is 13 amino acids.

This clonotype was counted ten times or more. The V call is TRBV30, the J call TRBJ1-1, with D possibly TRBD1 on 6 matching bases. CDR3 length: 11 amino acids. V lost 0 bases to trimming and J lost 8 bases, with 7 bases between them. The germline gives CDR1 GTSNPN, CDR2 SVGIG (reference sequence). Here the CDR3 DNA reads TGTGCCTGGAGTGTACAGGGAGAAGCTTTCTTT. Protein sequence: CAWSVQGEAFF.

In this sample, this clonotype turned up a few times. V and J are TRBV4-1 and TRBJ1-6; D unclear. Germline V gene data show CDR1 as MGHRA and CDR2 as YSYEKL. The CDR3 loop spans 17 amino acids. The V gene lost 2 bases and the J gene lost 0 bases, with 11 bases spanning the gap. DNA for the CDR3: TGCGCCAGCAGCCAAAACCCCGGTATCTCCTATAATTCACCCCTCCACTTT. Translated: CASSQNPGISYNSPLHF.

Regarding this clonotype: It may be a read error: a sequence one base away is much more abundant. The chain uses TRBV7-8 and TRBJ2-5, with 13 bases matching TRBD2. The CDR3 covers 19 residues. The V segment lost 3 bases and the J segment 1 base; nucleotides outside the gene matches: 11. Per the germline V gene, CDR1 is SGHVS and CDR2 is FQNEAQ. This CDR3 is CASSFIPPGLAGAQETQYF. In DNA, the CDR3 is TGTGCCAGCAGCTTTATCCCCCCAGGACTAGCGGGGGCCCAAGAGACCCAGTACTTC.

This sequence joins TRBV7-2 and TRBJ2-4; 14 bases are shared with TRBD2. CDR1 is SGHTA and CDR2 is FQGNSA in the germline V gene. CDR3 length equals 16 residues. Trimming removed 4 bases from V and 9 bases from J; junction bases left unmatched: 8. The CDR3 sequence: CASSSPTSGRVGIQYF. CDR3 coding DNA: TGTGCCAGCAGCTCTCCGACTAGCGGGAGGGTTGGCATTCAGTACTTC.

This clonotype was counted many times. This chain connects TRBV12-3 or TRBV12-4 to TRBJ1-2; D remains unclear. Trimming left V 6 bases short and J 1 base short, with 15 bases between. CDR3 size: 15 residues. The CDR3 sequence is CASSLSHRINYGYTF. The DNA of the CDR3 is TGTGCCAGCAGCCTTTCCCACCGAATTAACTATGGCTACACCTTC.

This clonotype occurred many times. V gene TRBV20-1 combines with J gene TRBJ2-7; TRBD2 might be the D (5 bases). CDR1 and CDR2 (germline): DFQATT, SNEGSKA (reference sequence). The V end lost 6 bases, the J end lost 0 bases, and 12 bases lay between the germline ends. This CDR3 comprises 13 residues. CDR3 amino acids: CSASGEGSYEQYF. The CDR3 nucleotides read TGCAGTGCCTCCGGCGAGGGCTCCTACGAGCAGTACTTC.

The rearrangement uses TRBV18 and TRBJ1-5; no reliable D call. The V end was cut by 5 bases, the J end by 2 bases, with 16 bases between. CDR1 is KGHSH, CDR2 LQKENI, per germline. CDR3 length: 16 amino acids. CDR3 DNA sequence: TGTGCCAGCTCAACAGACACCCCTATGGGCAATCAGCCCCAGCATTTT. This encodes CASSTDTPMGNQPQHF.